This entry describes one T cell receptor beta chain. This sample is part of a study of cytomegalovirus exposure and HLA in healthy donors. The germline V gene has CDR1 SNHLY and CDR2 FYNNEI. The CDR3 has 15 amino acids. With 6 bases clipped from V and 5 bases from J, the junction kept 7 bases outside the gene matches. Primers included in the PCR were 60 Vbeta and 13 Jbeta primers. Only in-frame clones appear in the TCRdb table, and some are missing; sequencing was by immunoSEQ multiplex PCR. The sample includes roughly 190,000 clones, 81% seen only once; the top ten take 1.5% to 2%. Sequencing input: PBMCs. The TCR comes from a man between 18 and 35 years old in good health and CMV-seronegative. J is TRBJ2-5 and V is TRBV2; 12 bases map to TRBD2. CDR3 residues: CASRRLAGVAETQYF. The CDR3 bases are TGTGCCAGCAGAAGACTAGCGGGAGTCGCGGAGACCCAGTACTTC.